This T cell receptor (beta chain) was recovered during a study of T-cell reconstitution after alpha-beta-depleted transplantation in children. As it was prepared, the TCRbeta library received unique molecular identifiers. Via MiXCR, TCRdb re-called the PCR reads, giving one row per CDR3 protein. The sample contains 85,000 to 120,000 distinct CDR3 sequences, over 6% of which appear only once. This clonotype appeared many times. Its antigen is undetermined. General study results and limits: Among T cells one year after transplant, newly produced cells accounted for most counts and diversity. Roughly two months post-transplant, alpha-beta T cells reportedly originated from several hundred graft clones that had expanded. Elevated TCRbeta diversity at day 60 was traced, in some patients, to surviving recipient T cells and thymic progenitors.

Germline V CDR1 and CDR2: ENHRY, SYGVKD. V lost 3 bases and J lost 6, with 11 bases in between. The CDR3 contains 14 residues. The sequence was collected from a boy younger than 10 with acute lymphoblastic leukemia, due to receive a stem cell transplant. The chain has TRBV10-3 and TRBJ2-2; D is undetermined. Sequences were derived from PBMCs, sampled before TCRalphabeta/CD19-depleted stem cell transplant. CDR3 loop: CAISDGPLAGELFF. CDR3 nucleotides: TGTGCCATCAGTGACGGACCTCTCGCCGGGGAGCTGTTTTTT.